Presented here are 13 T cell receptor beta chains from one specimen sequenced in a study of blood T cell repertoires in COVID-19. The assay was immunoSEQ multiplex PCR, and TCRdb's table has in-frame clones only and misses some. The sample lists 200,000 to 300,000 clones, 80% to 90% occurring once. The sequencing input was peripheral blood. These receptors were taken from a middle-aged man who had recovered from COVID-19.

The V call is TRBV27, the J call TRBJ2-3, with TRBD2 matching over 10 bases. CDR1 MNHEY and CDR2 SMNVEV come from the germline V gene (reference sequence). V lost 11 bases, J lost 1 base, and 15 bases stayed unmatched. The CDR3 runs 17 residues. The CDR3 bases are TGTGCCCGCACCGCAGCGGGAGGGCCTAGGGGCACAGATACGCAGTATTTT. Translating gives CARTAAGGPRGTDTQYF.

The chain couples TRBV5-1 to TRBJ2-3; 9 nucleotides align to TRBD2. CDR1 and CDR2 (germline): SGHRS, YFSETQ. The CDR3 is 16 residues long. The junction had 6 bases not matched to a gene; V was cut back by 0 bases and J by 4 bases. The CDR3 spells CASSLVGGGASDTQYF. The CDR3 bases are TGCGCCAGCAGCTTGGTGGGCGGGGGGGCATCAGATACGCAGTATTTT.

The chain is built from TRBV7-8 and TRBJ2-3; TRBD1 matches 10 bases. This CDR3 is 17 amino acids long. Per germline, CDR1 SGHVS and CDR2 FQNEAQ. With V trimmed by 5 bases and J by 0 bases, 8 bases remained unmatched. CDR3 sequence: CASSPRTGGPSTDTQYF. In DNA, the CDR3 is TGTGCCAGCAGCCCACGGACAGGGGGTCCAAGCACAGATACGCAGTATTTT.

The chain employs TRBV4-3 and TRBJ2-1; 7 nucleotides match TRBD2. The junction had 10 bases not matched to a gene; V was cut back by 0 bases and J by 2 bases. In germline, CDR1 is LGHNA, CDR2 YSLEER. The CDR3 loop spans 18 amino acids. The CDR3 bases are TGCGCCAGCAGCCAAGATCCCACGGGAGGCACGACCTACAATGAGCAGTTCTTC. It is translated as CASSQDPTGGTTYNEQFF.

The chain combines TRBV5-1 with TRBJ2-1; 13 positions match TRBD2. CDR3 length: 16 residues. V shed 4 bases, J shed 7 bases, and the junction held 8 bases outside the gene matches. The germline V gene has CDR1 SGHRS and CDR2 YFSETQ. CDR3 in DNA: TGCGCCAGCAGCGCCGGGACTAGCGGGGTTCAGAATGAGCAGTTCTTC. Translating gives CASSAGTSGVQNEQFF.

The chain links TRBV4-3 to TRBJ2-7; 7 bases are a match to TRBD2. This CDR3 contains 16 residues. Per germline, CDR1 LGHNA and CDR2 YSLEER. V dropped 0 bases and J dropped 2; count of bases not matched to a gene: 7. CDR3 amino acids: CASSQELSGGAYEQYF. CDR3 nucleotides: TGCGCCAGCAGCCAAGAATTGTCGGGAGGCGCCTACGAGCAGTACTTC.

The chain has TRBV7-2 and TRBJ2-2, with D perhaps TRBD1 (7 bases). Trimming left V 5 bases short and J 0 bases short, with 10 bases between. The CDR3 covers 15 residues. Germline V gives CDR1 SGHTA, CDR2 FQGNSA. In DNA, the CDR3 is TGTGCCAGCAGCCAGGGGGGTTCGAACACCGGGGAGCTGTTTTTT. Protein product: CASSQGGSNTGELFF.

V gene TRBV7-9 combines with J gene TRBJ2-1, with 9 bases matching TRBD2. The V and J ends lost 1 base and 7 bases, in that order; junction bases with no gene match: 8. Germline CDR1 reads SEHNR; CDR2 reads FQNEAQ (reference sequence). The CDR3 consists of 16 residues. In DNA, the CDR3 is TGTGCCAGCAGCTTAGGCGGCGGGAGGGCTAGGAATGAGCAGTTCTTC. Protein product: CASSLGGGRARNEQFF.

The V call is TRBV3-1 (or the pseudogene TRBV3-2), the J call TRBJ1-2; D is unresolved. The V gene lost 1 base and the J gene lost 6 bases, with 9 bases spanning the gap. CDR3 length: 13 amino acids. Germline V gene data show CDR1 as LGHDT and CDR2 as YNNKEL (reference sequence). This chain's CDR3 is CASSQGRSDGYTF. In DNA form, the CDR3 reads TGTGCCAGCAGCCAAGGGAGATCTGATGGCTACACCTTC.

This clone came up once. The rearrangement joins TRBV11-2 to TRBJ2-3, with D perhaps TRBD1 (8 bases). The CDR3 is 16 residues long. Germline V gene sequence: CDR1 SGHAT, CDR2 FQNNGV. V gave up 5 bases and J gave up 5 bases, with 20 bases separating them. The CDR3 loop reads CASSSGRGTGLDTQYF. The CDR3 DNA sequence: TGTGCCAGCAGCAGTGGGCGGGGGACAGGACTAGATACGCAGTATTTT.

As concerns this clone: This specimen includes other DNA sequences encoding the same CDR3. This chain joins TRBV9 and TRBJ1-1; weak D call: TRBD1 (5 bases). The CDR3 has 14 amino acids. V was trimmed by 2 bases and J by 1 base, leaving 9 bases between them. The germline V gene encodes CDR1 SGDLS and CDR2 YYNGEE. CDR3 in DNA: TGTGCCAGCAGCGTCTTGCAGGGGAACACTGAAGCTTTCTTT. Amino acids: CASSVLQGNTEAFF.

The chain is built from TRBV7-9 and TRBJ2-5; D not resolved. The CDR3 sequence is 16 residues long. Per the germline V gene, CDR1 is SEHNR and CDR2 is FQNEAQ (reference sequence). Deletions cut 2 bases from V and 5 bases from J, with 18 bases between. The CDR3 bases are TGTGCCAGCAGCTTAACCGGGTCACGGGTCGGTGAGACCCAGTACTTC. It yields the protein CASSLTGSRVGETQYF.

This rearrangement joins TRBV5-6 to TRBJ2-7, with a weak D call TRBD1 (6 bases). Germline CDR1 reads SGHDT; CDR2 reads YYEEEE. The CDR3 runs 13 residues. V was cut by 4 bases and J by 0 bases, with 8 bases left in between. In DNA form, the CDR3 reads TGTGCCAGCAGCGGGGACACCTCCTACGAGCAGTACTTC. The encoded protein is CASSGDTSYEQYF.